This TCR beta chain stems from a study of Graves' ophthalmopathy and Graves' hyperthyroidism. Study results and limitations: Distinction of ophthalmopathy from stable hyperthyroidism by a 13-signature model reached approximately 88% sensitivity and 70% to 83% specificity. Most thyroid-expanded clonotypes exceeding 0.001 frequency were also found in blood.

Deletions cut 8 bases from V and 1 base from J, with 17 bases between. In germline, CDR1 is SGHVS, CDR2 FQNEAQ. This CDR3 spans 16 amino acids. Turning to this clonotype: Antigen: not known.

Exclusion criteria comprised other autoimmune diseases, uncontrolled infections, pregnancy or lactation in patients. Amplified TCR beta CDR3 regions were obtained using RNA transcripts as template. Investigators did first-round RT-PCR with HTBI primers, then second-round multiplex PCR. TCRdb ran MiXCR on the multiplex PCR reads and lists one entry per CDR3 protein. Of about 1.2 million distinct CDR3 sequences in the sample, 35% to 45% were seen once. Sequencing was done on a sample of peripheral blood or thyroid tissue (not recorded which). The V gene is TRBV7-8, the J gene TRBJ2-2; perhaps TRBD1 as D (6 bases). This clonotype was sampled from an adult man with Graves' hyperthyroidism. The CDR3 bases are TGTGCCAGCTCACCGACGATGACAGGGAACACCGGGGAGCTGTTTTTT. It codes for CASSPTMTGNTGELFF.